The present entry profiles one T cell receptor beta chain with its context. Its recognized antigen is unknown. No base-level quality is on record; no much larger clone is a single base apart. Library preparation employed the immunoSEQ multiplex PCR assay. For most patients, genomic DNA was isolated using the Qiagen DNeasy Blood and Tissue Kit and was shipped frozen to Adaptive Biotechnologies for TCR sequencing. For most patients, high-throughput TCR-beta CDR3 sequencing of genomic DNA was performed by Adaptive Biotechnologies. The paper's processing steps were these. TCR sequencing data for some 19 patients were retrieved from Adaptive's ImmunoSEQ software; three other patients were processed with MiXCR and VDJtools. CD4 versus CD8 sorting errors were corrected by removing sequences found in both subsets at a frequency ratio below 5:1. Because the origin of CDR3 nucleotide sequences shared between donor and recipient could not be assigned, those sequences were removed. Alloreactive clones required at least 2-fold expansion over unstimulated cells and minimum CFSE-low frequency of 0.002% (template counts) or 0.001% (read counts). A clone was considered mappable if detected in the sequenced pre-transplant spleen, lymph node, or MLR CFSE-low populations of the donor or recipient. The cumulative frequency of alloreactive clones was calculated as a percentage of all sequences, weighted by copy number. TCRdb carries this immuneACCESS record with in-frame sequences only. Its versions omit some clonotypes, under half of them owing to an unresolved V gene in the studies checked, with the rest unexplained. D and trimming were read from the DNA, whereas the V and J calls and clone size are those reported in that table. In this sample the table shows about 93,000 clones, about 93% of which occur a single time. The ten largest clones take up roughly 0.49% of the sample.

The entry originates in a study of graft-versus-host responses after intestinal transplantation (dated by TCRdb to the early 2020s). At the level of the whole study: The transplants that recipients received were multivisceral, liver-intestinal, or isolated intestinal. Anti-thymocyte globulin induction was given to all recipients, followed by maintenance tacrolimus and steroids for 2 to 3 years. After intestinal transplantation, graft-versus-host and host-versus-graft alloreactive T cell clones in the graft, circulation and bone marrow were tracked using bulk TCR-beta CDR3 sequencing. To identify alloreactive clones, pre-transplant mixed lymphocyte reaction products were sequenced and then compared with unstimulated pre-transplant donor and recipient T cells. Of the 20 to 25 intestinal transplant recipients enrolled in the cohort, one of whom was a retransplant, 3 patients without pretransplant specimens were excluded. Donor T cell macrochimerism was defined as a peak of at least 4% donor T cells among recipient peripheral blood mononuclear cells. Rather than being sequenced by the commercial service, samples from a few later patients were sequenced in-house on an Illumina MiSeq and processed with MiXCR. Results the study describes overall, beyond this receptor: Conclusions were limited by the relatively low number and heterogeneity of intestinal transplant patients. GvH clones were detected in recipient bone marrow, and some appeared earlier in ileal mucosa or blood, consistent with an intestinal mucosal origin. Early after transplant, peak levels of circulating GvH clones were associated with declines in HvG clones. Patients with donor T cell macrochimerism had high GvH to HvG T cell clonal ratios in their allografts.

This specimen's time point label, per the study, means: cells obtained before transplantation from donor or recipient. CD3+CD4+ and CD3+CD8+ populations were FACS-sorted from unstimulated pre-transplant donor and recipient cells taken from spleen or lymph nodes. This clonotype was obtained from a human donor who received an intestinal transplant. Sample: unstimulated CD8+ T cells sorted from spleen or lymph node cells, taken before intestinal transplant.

The DNA sequence follows: TGTGCCAGCAGTTCACAAGGAGATTTACAGCCCCAGCATTTT. It specifies CASSSQGDLQPQHF. The V and J segments used are TRBV27 and TRBJ1-5; confidence is insufficient to name the D gene. V is shortened by 4 bases, J by 7 bases, and the region joining them spans 14 bases. Taken from the germline V gene (reference sequence), the CDR1 and CDR2 loops are MNHEY and SMNVEV. The CDR3 runs 14 residues from the cysteine to the phenylalanine. The CDR3 DNA has 42 bases and is translated from base 1.